The rows below give T cell receptor beta chains drawn from one sample of a study of shared clonotypes between healthy human individuals. Here immunoSEQ multiplex PCR was the method, and the copy in TCRdb shows in-frame clones only, minus some. The table records about 2 million clones, 85% to 95% of them present only once. The specimen was naive CD4+ T cells sorted from blood. The receptors were gathered from a young man in good health. Both conserved end residues are part of each CDR3.

v_gene	j_gene	CDR3aa
TRBV10-1	TRBJ2-5	CASSEAGGQETQYF
TRBV5-4	TRBJ1-6	CASSFTGGTRLNSPLHF
TRBV7-2	TRBJ1-2	CASSLNTANYGYTF
TRBV7-8	TRBJ1-5	CASSARTGADQPQHF
TRBV7-9	TRBJ2-1	CASSPRGTAYYNEQFF
TRBV30	TRBJ1-5	CAWGEGQPQHF
TRBV14	TRBJ1-6	CASSPTGYNSPLHF
TRBV11-2	TRBJ1-2	CASSFPGLGYGYTF
TRBV5-4	TRBJ1-2	CASSSNIGQARGYTF
TRBV5-4	TRBJ2-2	CASSFQGRMNTGELFF
TRBV5-6	TRBJ2-3	CASSQGDTQYF
TRBV6-1	TRBJ2-1	CASRGVGNEQFF
TRBV6-1	TRBJ2-4	CASIGGTNIQYF
TRBV29-1	TRBJ2-4	CSVGQGADIQYF
TRBV7-9	TRBJ2-2	CASRVGGTYTGELFF
TRBV7-9	TRBJ2-2	CASSFSNTGELFF
TRBV27	TRBJ2-2	CASSLWSQTGELFF
TRBV4-1	TRBJ2-3	CASSHPLARGGRASGQTDTQYF
TRBV18	TRBJ2-7	CASSPPPRVGEQYF
TRBV5-1	TRBJ2-3	CASSLGYGASTDTQYF
TRBV7-9	TRBJ2-3	CASSFTSGRGDTQYF
TRBV18	TRBJ2-7	CASSPNSPGSYEQYF
TRBV7-9	TRBJ2-1	CASSFPDGAVF
TRBV7-2	TRBJ2-7	CASSATGGGYEQYF
TRBV4-3	TRBJ2-7	CASSSRDSPSYEQYF
TRBV5-6	TRBJ2-2	CASSLSGELFF
TRBV5-6	TRBJ2-7	CASSAVGQGTYEQYF
TRBV5-4	TRBJ2-5	CASSFGQAQETQYF
TRBV2	TRBJ1-4	CASSEVLYEKLFF
TRBV29-1	TRBJ2-1	CSVGDSNEQFF
TRBV15	TRBJ1-5	CATSRAPKSRVSQPQHF
TRBV7-9	TRBJ2-7	CASSPSTGKISYEQYF
TRBV7-9	TRBJ1-6	CASSPGTGFHSPLHF
TRBV6-1	TRBJ1-6	CASSRDRNYNSPLHF
TRBV5-1	TRBJ2-1	CASSLAPSSHEQFF
TRBV6-1	TRBJ2-1	CASSEAFQFF
TRBV5-1	TRBJ2-2	CASSWTGVTGELFF
TRBV2	TRBJ1-2	CASSVQGYYGYTF
TRBV5-6	TRBJ1-5	CASSGGQGNQPQHF
TRBV5-5	TRBJ2-2	CASSNLAGGHTGELFF
TRBV19	TRBJ1-2	CASSTLDGPYGYTF
TRBV11-3	TRBJ1-5	CASIQQGARSIGNQPQHF
TRBV28	TRBJ2-5	CASSSPGTGKETQYF
TRBV19	TRBJ2-3	CASSKNRGGAPDTQYF
TRBV7-9	TRBJ1-6	CASSLGQGSYNSPLHF
TRBV9	TRBJ2-3	CASSVVGSDTDTQYF